This is a list of T cell receptor beta chains from one sample in a study of shared clonotypes between healthy human individuals. The protocol was immunoSEQ multiplex PCR, while the TCRdb copy is restricted to in-frame clones and leaves out a portion. The data show 600,000 to 750,000 clones, with around 77% seen just once and over 1.5% held by the top ten. The specimen was memory CD4+ T cells sorted from blood. These TCRs come from a woman under 40 in good health. CDR3s include the opening cysteine and the closing phenylalanine or tryptophan. Each record gives: D gene, J gene, clone size, V gene, CDR3 protein, CDR3 DNA. A D gene is named only where the DNA matches it firmly. The size field is filled for only some rows; it gives once, few, many or a size class.

d_call: -
j_call: TRBJ1-3
clone_size: -
v_call: TRBV27
cdr3_aa: CATSAGGNTIYF
cdr3_nt: TGTGCCACCAGTGCCGGGGGAAACACCATATATTTT

d_call: -
j_call: TRBJ1-2
clone_size: -
v_call: TRBV18
cdr3_aa: CASSPPARVDYTF
cdr3_nt: TGTGCCAGCTCACCACCGGCAAGGGTAGACTACACCTTC

d_call: -
j_call: TRBJ2-6
clone_size: -
v_call: TRBV5-6
cdr3_aa: CASSLALPFSGANVLTF
cdr3_nt: TGTGCCAGCAGCTTGGCCCTACCATTCTCTGGGGCCAACGTCCTGACTTTC

d_call: -
j_call: TRBJ2-5
clone_size: -
v_call: TRBV5-1
cdr3_aa: CASSLATKQETQYF
cdr3_nt: TGCGCCAGCAGCTTGGCGACTAAACAAGAGACCCAGTACTTC

d_call: -
j_call: TRBJ2-3
clone_size: -
v_call: TRBV5-6
cdr3_aa: CASSLGPASTDTQYF
cdr3_nt: TGTGCCAGCAGCTTGGGCCCAGCCTCCACAGATACGCAGTATTTT

d_call: -
j_call: TRBJ2-1
clone_size: -
v_call: TRBV5-1
cdr3_aa: CASSADSNSYNEQFF
cdr3_nt: TGCGCCAGCAGCGCCGATTCCAACTCCTACAATGAGCAGTTCTTC

d_call: -
j_call: TRBJ2-5
clone_size: -
v_call: TRBV7-9
cdr3_aa: CASSAESRTQYF
cdr3_nt: TGTGCCAGCAGCGCGGAGAGTCGGACCCAGTACTTC

d_call: -
j_call: TRBJ2-3
clone_size: few
v_call: TRBV27
cdr3_aa: CASSPREYADTQYF
cdr3_nt: TGTGCCAGCAGTCCCCGGGAGTACGCAGATACGCAGTATTTT

d_call: -
j_call: TRBJ2-1
clone_size: many
v_call: TRBV11-3
cdr3_aa: CASSDREGYNEQFF
cdr3_nt: TGTGCCAGCAGCGACAGGGAGGGATACAATGAGCAGTTCTTC

d_call: -
j_call: TRBJ2-5
clone_size: -
v_call: TRBV5-4
cdr3_aa: CASSPGGQQETQYF
cdr3_nt: TGTGCCAGCAGCCCAGGAGGACAGCAAGAGACCCAGTACTTC

d_call: TRBD2
j_call: TRBJ2-1
clone_size: -
v_call: TRBV28
cdr3_aa: CASSVAGVRYNEQFF
cdr3_nt: TGTGCCAGCAGCGTAGCGGGAGTAAGGTACAATGAGCAGTTCTTC

d_call: TRBD2
j_call: TRBJ2-3
clone_size: -
v_call: TRBV28
cdr3_aa: CASSLGVTSGITDTQYF
cdr3_nt: TGTGCCAGCAGTTTGGGGGTGACTAGCGGGATAACAGATACGCAGTATTTT

d_call: -
j_call: TRBJ2-5
clone_size: -
v_call: TRBV13
cdr3_aa: CASSLGRIGQKETQYF
cdr3_nt: TGTGCCAGCAGCTTAGGCCGTATAGGACAGAAAGAGACCCAGTACTTC

d_call: -
j_call: TRBJ2-7
clone_size: -
v_call: TRBV11-2
cdr3_aa: CASSLLISPYEQYF
cdr3_nt: TGTGCCAGCAGCTTACTGATATCTCCCTACGAGCAGTACTTC

d_call: -
j_call: TRBJ1-1
clone_size: -
v_call: TRBV6-5
cdr3_aa: CASSYGLSGYTEAFF
cdr3_nt: TGTGCCAGCAGTTACGGTCTGAGTGGGTACACTGAAGCTTTCTTT

d_call: TRBD2
j_call: TRBJ2-1
clone_size: few
v_call: TRBV19
cdr3_aa: CASSIGSGSYNEQFF
cdr3_nt: TGTGCCAGTAGTATAGGTAGCGGGAGTTACAATGAGCAGTTCTTC

d_call: -
j_call: TRBJ2-1
clone_size: -
v_call: TRBV6-4
cdr3_aa: CAIHRVHEQFF
cdr3_nt: TGTGCCATCCACAGGGTCCATGAGCAGTTCTTC

d_call: -
j_call: TRBJ2-7
clone_size: -
v_call: TRBV10-1
cdr3_aa: CASSARELSEQYF
cdr3_nt: TGCGCCAGCAGTGCACGGGAGCTGAGCGAGCAGTACTTC

d_call: -
j_call: TRBJ2-2
clone_size: -
v_call: TRBV5-1
cdr3_aa: CASSLAAGVGELFF
cdr3_nt: TGCGCCAGCAGCTTGGCCGCAGGTGTCGGGGAGCTGTTTTTT

d_call: -
j_call: TRBJ1-2
clone_size: -
v_call: TRBV6-5
cdr3_aa: CASRSPQGRDYGYTF
cdr3_nt: TGTGCCAGCAGATCCCCTCAGGGGCGGGACTATGGCTACACCTTC

d_call: -
j_call: TRBJ1-5
clone_size: -
v_call: TRBV18
cdr3_aa: CASSPSGGEQPQHF
cdr3_nt: TGTGCCAGCTCACCGTCCGGGGGGGAGCAGCCCCAGCATTTT

d_call: TRBD1
j_call: TRBJ1-1
clone_size: once
v_call: TRBV5-5
cdr3_aa: CASSFGSGQGANTEAFF
cdr3_nt: TGTGCCAGCAGCTTTGGGTCTGGACAGGGGGCCAACACTGAAGCTTTCTTT

d_call: -
j_call: TRBJ2-2
clone_size: -
v_call: TRBV28
cdr3_aa: CASSFHRRDTRRSGELFF
cdr3_nt: TGTGCCAGCAGTTTCCATCGACGGGACACAAGAAGGTCCGGGGAGCTGTTTTTT

d_call: TRBD1
j_call: TRBJ1-1
clone_size: -
v_call: TRBV5-1
cdr3_aa: CASRYGTAPLRTEAFF
cdr3_nt: TGCGCCAGTCGGTACGGGACAGCCCCCCTGAGGACTGAAGCTTTCTTT

d_call: -
j_call: TRBJ1-1
clone_size: few
v_call: TRBV18
cdr3_aa: CASSPMAMNTEAFF
cdr3_nt: TGTGCCAGCTCACCTATGGCGATGAACACTGAAGCTTTCTTT

d_call: -
j_call: TRBJ1-1
clone_size: -
v_call: TRBV11-2
cdr3_aa: CASSLDAGEAFF
cdr3_nt: TGTGCCAGCAGCTTAGATGCGGGGGAAGCTTTCTTT

d_call: -
j_call: TRBJ1-1
clone_size: -
v_call: TRBV6-6
cdr3_aa: CASSYSEATREAFF
cdr3_nt: TGTGCCAGCAGTTATAGCGAGGCCACGCGTGAAGCTTTCTTT

d_call: TRBD2
j_call: TRBJ2-1
clone_size: -
v_call: TRBV10-1
cdr3_aa: CASTPGLAGSEQFF
cdr3_nt: TGCGCCAGCACTCCAGGACTAGCGGGAAGTGAGCAGTTCTTC

d_call: -
j_call: TRBJ2-4
clone_size: few
v_call: TRBV28
cdr3_aa: CASSLAPMSSKQGQYF
cdr3_nt: TGTGCCAGCAGTTTGGCCCCCATGAGCTCAAAACAGGGACAGTACTTC

d_call: TRBD2
j_call: TRBJ2-7
clone_size: once
v_call: TRBV7-6
cdr3_aa: CASSPWGGTSGTYEQYF
cdr3_nt: TGTGCCAGCAGCCCTTGGGGGGGGACTAGCGGGACCTACGAGCAGTACTTC

d_call: -
j_call: TRBJ2-3
clone_size: -
v_call: TRBV5-4
cdr3_aa: CASSLALAATDTQYF
cdr3_nt: TGTGCCAGCAGCTTGGCGTTGGCGGCTACAGATACGCAGTATTTT

d_call: TRBD2
j_call: TRBJ2-7
clone_size: -
v_call: TRBV4-1
cdr3_aa: CASRRAGGSSEQYF
cdr3_nt: TGCGCCAGCAGGAGGGCGGGAGGGTCTTCGGAGCAGTACTTC

d_call: -
j_call: TRBJ1-3
clone_size: -
v_call: TRBV7-2
cdr3_aa: CASSPFLTDTIYF
cdr3_nt: TGTGCCAGCAGCCCCTTTTTGACGGACACCATATATTTT

d_call: -
j_call: TRBJ1-5
clone_size: -
v_call: TRBV5-1
cdr3_aa: CASSEGQSNQPQHF
cdr3_nt: TGCGCCAGCAGCGAAGGACAGAGCAATCAGCCCCAGCATTTT

d_call: TRBD1
j_call: TRBJ1-1
clone_size: -
v_call: TRBV5-1
cdr3_aa: CASSFFLTGVNTEAFF
cdr3_nt: TGCGCCAGCAGCTTTTTCCTGACAGGGGTGAACACTGAAGCTTTCTTT

d_call: -
j_call: TRBJ1-3
clone_size: -
v_call: TRBV7-2
cdr3_aa: CASSFQYSGNTIYF
cdr3_nt: TGTGCCAGCAGCTTCCAGTATTCTGGAAACACCATATATTTT

d_call: -
j_call: TRBJ2-1
clone_size: few
v_call: TRBV5-4
cdr3_aa: CASSTGSSYNEQFF
cdr3_nt: TGTGCCAGCAGCACCGGGTCGTCCTACAATGAGCAGTTCTTC

d_call: -
j_call: TRBJ2-3
clone_size: -
v_call: TRBV27
cdr3_aa: CASSLESGYITDTQYF
cdr3_nt: TGTGCCAGCAGTCTAGAGAGCGGGTATATTACAGATACGCAGTATTTT

d_call: -
j_call: TRBJ2-1
clone_size: -
v_call: TRBV14
cdr3_aa: CASSQDTGEGGYNEQFF
cdr3_nt: TGTGCCAGCAGCCAAGATACCGGAGAAGGCGGGTACAATGAGCAGTTCTTC

d_call: -
j_call: TRBJ1-5
clone_size: once
v_call: TRBV19
cdr3_aa: CASTLLRGDQPQHF
cdr3_nt: TGTGCCAGTACCCTACTGAGGGGGGATCAGCCCCAGCATTTT

d_call: -
j_call: TRBJ1-2
clone_size: few
v_call: TRBV19
cdr3_aa: CASSIYGRGSYGYTF
cdr3_nt: TGTGCCAGTAGTATTTATGGCAGGGGCAGCTATGGCTACACCTTC

d_call: -
j_call: TRBJ2-3
clone_size: -
v_call: TRBV5-1
cdr3_aa: CASSKGSLMPDTQYF
cdr3_nt: TGCGCCAGCAGTAAAGGCTCTCTTATGCCAGATACGCAGTATTTT

d_call: -
j_call: TRBJ1-1
clone_size: -
v_call: TRBV7-2
cdr3_aa: CASSLAGRATEAFF
cdr3_nt: TGTGCCAGCAGCTTAGCTGGCAGGGCCACTGAAGCTTTCTTT

d_call: -
j_call: TRBJ2-7
clone_size: -
v_call: TRBV27
cdr3_aa: CASMRTGGAYEQYF
cdr3_nt: TGTGCCAGCATGAGGACAGGCGGGGCCTACGAGCAGTACTTC

d_call: TRBD2
j_call: TRBJ2-1
clone_size: many
v_call: TRBV19
cdr3_aa: CASSTQRGEQFF
cdr3_nt: TGTGCCAGTAGTACGCAGCGGGGTGAGCAGTTCTTC

d_call: TRBD1
j_call: TRBJ1-5
clone_size: -
v_call: TRBV6-1
cdr3_aa: CASQPRGRPQHF
cdr3_nt: TGTGCCAGCCAGCCGAGGGGGCGGCCCCAGCATTTT

d_call: TRBD1
j_call: TRBJ2-6
clone_size: -
v_call: TRBV6-1
cdr3_aa: CASSEQGARAGANVLTF
cdr3_nt: TGTGCCAGCAGTGAACAGGGGGCGCGGGCTGGGGCCAACGTCCTGACTTTC

d_call: -
j_call: TRBJ1-5
clone_size: -
v_call: TRBV28
cdr3_aa: CASSLMTGMSNQPQHF
cdr3_nt: TGTGCCAGCAGTTTAATGACGGGTATGAGCAATCAGCCCCAGCATTTT

d_call: -
j_call: TRBJ2-2
clone_size: -
v_call: TRBV5-4
cdr3_aa: CASRAWANTGELFF
cdr3_nt: TGTGCCAGCAGAGCTTGGGCGAACACCGGGGAGCTGTTTTTT

d_call: -
j_call: TRBJ1-3
clone_size: -
v_call: TRBV7-9
cdr3_aa: CASSFGGDGSGNTIYF
cdr3_nt: TGTGCCAGCAGCTTCGGCGGGGACGGCTCTGGAAACACCATATATTTT

d_call: TRBD1
j_call: TRBJ1-1
clone_size: -
v_call: TRBV5-1
cdr3_aa: CASAGQGTNTEAFF
cdr3_nt: TGCGCCAGCGCTGGACAGGGGACGAACACTGAAGCTTTCTTT

d_call: TRBD1
j_call: TRBJ1-1
clone_size: -
v_call: TRBV29-1
cdr3_aa: CSVHTGGVTEAFF
cdr3_nt: TGCAGCGTTCATACAGGGGGCGTTACTGAAGCTTTCTTT

d_call: TRBD1
j_call: TRBJ1-2
clone_size: -
v_call: TRBV4-1
cdr3_aa: CASSQGQGDNYGYTF
cdr3_nt: TGCGCCAGCAGCCAAGGACAGGGGGATAACTATGGCTACACCTTC

d_call: -
j_call: TRBJ2-1
clone_size: medium-sized
v_call: TRBV7-9
cdr3_aa: CASSPRTAALGEQFF
cdr3_nt: TGTGCCAGCAGCCCCAGGACTGCCGCCTTAGGGGAGCAGTTCTTC